This T cell receptor (beta chain) derives from a study of T cells in Graves' hyperthyroidism and ophthalmopathy. Study overall: At the time of initial diagnosis and before any treatment, peripheral blood was collected. Study results and limitations: Most clonotypes expanded in thyroid above 0.001 were likewise present in blood. The model anticipated ophthalmopathy a median 6.5 months pre-onset.

The source of the PBMCs was 10 ml of fresh peripheral blood. This CDR3 has 11 residues. Trimming took 3 bases from V and 4 from J, leaving 4 bases between them. Germline V gene data show CDR1 as DFQATT and CDR2 as SNEGSKA (reference sequence). Regions amplified from RNA transcripts were the TCR beta CDR3 regions. The primer set for the first-round RT-PCR of the TCR CDR3 was HTBI. TCRdb used MiXCR to reprocess the multiplex PCR reads, holding one entry per CDR3 protein. Of 400,000 to 550,000 distinct CDR3 sequences listed, roughly 25% are singletons. Ten or more counts support this clonotype. Antigen: not known.

Sequenced: blood. This clonotype originated in a woman under 40 with Graves' ophthalmopathy. The chain is built from TRBV20-1 and TRBJ1-3; no clear D. This CDR3 reads CSARKGNTIYF. DNA for the CDR3: TGCAGTGCTAGGAAGGGAAACACCATATATTTT.